The present entry profiles one T cell receptor beta chain with its context. Antigen: not known. CDR3 length: 14 amino acids. CDR1 is MDHEN, CDR2 SYDVKM, per germline. V gave up 4 bases and J gave up 5 bases, with 14 bases separating them. This specimen comes from a study of beta chain features in type 1 diabetes. Turning to the study itself: The number of sorted cells examined across all samples was around 98 million. The study's findings and limits: People with Type 1 diabetes carried modestly yet significantly shorter TCRB CDR3s in all four CD4+ subsets.

Reverse transcribing all isolated RNA meant expressed TCRB transcripts were sequenced. Assay used: immunoSEQ multiplex PCR; TCRdb lists only in-frame clones, some missing. The table includes a few hundred thousand clones, roughly 10% detected once. There was one heparinised blood draw per donor, averaging roughly 110 mL. The sequence was collected from a man aged 25 to 45 with type 1 diabetes. The chain employs TRBV28 and TRBJ1-2; tentatively, D is TRBD1 (5 bases). Sequencing used naive CD4+ T cells from blood. The CDR3 DNA reads TGTGCCAGCAGTTCCGCCGGGACTCGATATGGCTACACCTTC. Translation gives CASSSAGTRYGYTF.